Listed below are T cell receptor beta chains from one sample, sequenced in a study of cytomegalovirus exposure and HLA in healthy donors. Repertoires were generated with immunoSEQ multiplex PCR, while TCRdb's copy carries only in-frame clones and drops some. Recorded for this sample: some 150,000 clones. Sequencing was carried out using PBMCs. These receptors were obtained from a woman aged 18-29 years in good health and CMV-seronegative. Both conserved end residues are part of each CDR3. The order of the fields is J gene, V gene, D gene, CDR3 DNA, CDR3 protein. A D gene is named only where the DNA matches it firmly.

>TRBJ2-1|TRBV6-1|.
TGTGCCAGCAGTGAAGACCTAGGGGCCCCAAACAATGAGCAGTTCTTC
CASSEDLGAPNNEQFF
>TRBJ2-5|TRBV19|TRBD1
TGTGCCACCAGATCCGGGACAGGCACGGGGACCCAGTACTTC
CATRSGTGTGTQYF
>TRBJ1-1|TRBV6-1|.
TGTGCCAGCAGTGAAGCCGGGGGGACCACTGAAGCTTTCTTT
CASSEAGGTTEAFF
>TRBJ2-7|TRBV7-8|.
TGTGCCAGCAGCTTAGCGGAGGGACAGTTCGAGCAGTACTTC
CASSLAEGQFEQYF
>TRBJ2-7|TRBV5-6|.
TGTGCCAGCAGCGGCTCTGGTGAGCAGTACTTC
CASSGSGEQYF
>TRBJ2-5|TRBV19|.
TGTGCCAGTAGAGACGGGGGTTGGCAAGAGACCCAGTACTTC
CASRDGGWQETQYF
>TRBJ1-1|TRBV29-1|.
TGCAGCGTTGAAGATCTGTACACTGAAGCTTTCTTT
CSVEDLYTEAFF
>TRBJ2-3|TRBV7-3|TRBD2
TGTGCCAGCAACCCTGGGGGGCTAGCGGGAGCAGATACGCAGTATTTT
CASNPGGLAGADTQYF
>TRBJ2-5|TRBV4-3|TRBD1
TGCGCCAGCAGCCAAGGTACAGGGGGGCGGTACCAAGAGACCCAGTACTTC
CASSQGTGGRYQETQYF
>TRBJ2-1|TRBV9|TRBD2
TGTGCCAGCAGCGTACGCGGACTAGCGGGAGCGGGGGGGTGGAATGAGCAGTTCTTC
CASSVRGLAGAGGWNEQFF
>TRBJ2-1|TRBV5-4|TRBD2
TGTGCCAGCAGCTTGGGGGGACTAGCGGGGAACAATGAGCAGTTCTTC
CASSLGGLAGNNEQFF
>TRBJ2-3|TRBV5-4|TRBD1
TGTGCCAGCAGCCTCCAGGGGGCTACAGATACGCAGTATTTT
CASSLQGATDTQYF
>TRBJ2-1|TRBV7-8|TRBD2
TGTGCCAGCAGCCTGGCGGGAGGGCCGAATGAGCAGTTCTTC
CASSLAGGPNEQFF
>TRBJ2-3|TRBV7-2|.
TGTGCCAGCAGCTTAGCGTACACAGATACGCAGTATTTT
CASSLAYTDTQYF
>TRBJ1-1|TRBV7-9|.
TGTGCCAGCAGCCACCGACAGAGCCTGAACACTGAAGCTTTCTTT
CASSHRQSLNTEAFF
>TRBJ1-1|TRBV19|TRBD1
TGTGCCAGTAGTCGTCTCCTACAGGGGGCTGGGAACACTGAAGCTTTCTTT
CASSRLLQGAGNTEAFF
>TRBJ2-7|TRBV15|.
TGCGCCACCAGCAGAGCTGGGAGCTCCTACGAGCAGTACTTC
CATSRAGSSYEQYF
>TRBJ1-3|TRBV6-4|.
TGTGCCAGCAGTGACACCAGCTCTGGAAACACCATATATTTT
CASSDTSSGNTIYF
>TRBJ2-1|TRBV5-1|TRBD2
TGCGCCAGCAGGGAAGGTGGGACTAGCGGGAACGGTGAGCAGTTCTTC
CASREGGTSGNGEQFF
>TRBJ2-2|TRBV10-2|.
TGCGCCAGCGAGAGGGCCGGGGAGCTGTTTTTT
CASERAGELFF
>TRBJ1-3|TRBV4-3|TRBD1
TGCGCCAGCAGCCAAGAAGGGACAGCTGGAAACACCATATATTTT
CASSQEGTAGNTIYF
>TRBJ1-3|TRBV4-2|TRBD1
TGTGCCAGCGGACAGGGGAGGGACACCATATATTTT
CASGQGRDTIYF
>TRBJ1-1|TRBV30|.
TGTGCCTGGCAATTTGGGGCAGGGAAAGCTGAAGCTTTCTTT
CAWQFGAGKAEAFF
>TRBJ1-5|TRBV19|.
TGTGCCAGTAGTGTGGGGGGGAGAAGTCAGCCCCAGCATTTT
CASSVGGRSQPQHF
>TRBJ2-5|TRBV11-2|.
TGTGCCAGCAGCCCGACCATATCTAGGGGACAAGAGACCCAGTACTTC
CASSPTISRGQETQYF
>TRBJ1-1|TRBV5-1|TRBD1
TGCGCCAGCAGCTTGGGGGACAGGGGGCGTAGGTACACTGAAGCTTTCTTT
CASSLGDRGRRYTEAFF
>TRBJ2-7|TRBV6-1|TRBD2
TGTGCCAGCATGGGGGGGGACCCCGTCTACGAGCAGTACTTC
CASMGGDPVYEQYF
>TRBJ1-5|TRBV6-1|TRBD1
TGTGCCAGCAGTGGAACGACAGGGGGTCAGCCCCAGCATTTT
CASSGTTGGQPQHF
>TRBJ2-6|TRBV7-9|TRBD2
TGTGCCAGCAGGCCCCTAGCGGGAGCAACTGGGGCCAACGTCCTGACTTTC
CASRPLAGATGANVLTF
>TRBJ2-7|TRBV5-1|TRBD2
TGCGCCAGCAGCATAGCGGGAGACGCCGAGCAGTACTTC
CASSIAGDAEQYF
>TRBJ2-7|TRBV11-2|TRBD2
TGTGCCAGCAGCTTAAACTGGGGGGGAGACGAGCAGTACTTC
CASSLNWGGDEQYF
>TRBJ2-7|TRBV7-2|TRBD2
TGTGCCAGCAGCTTAATCCCCCATGCGGGAGGCTACGAGCAGTACTTC
CASSLIPHAGGYEQYF
>TRBJ2-5|TRBV2|.
TGTGCCAGCAGTGGAGCAAGGGGATCCCCGGGGACCCAGTACTTC
CASSGARGSPGTQYF
>TRBJ2-6|TRBV10-2|.
TGCGCCAGCACCGCGCTGGACAGCCTTCTCTCTGGGGCCAACGTCCTGACTTTC
CASTALDSLLSGANVLTF
>TRBJ2-5|TRBV11-3|TRBD2
TGTGCCAGCAGCTCAGGACTAGCGGGAGTACAAGAGACCCAGTACTTC
CASSSGLAGVQETQYF
>TRBJ2-1|TRBV19|TRBD2
TGTGCCAGTAGTATCGGTTCTAGCGGGAACAATGAGCAGTTCTTC
CASSIGSSGNNEQFF
>TRBJ2-2|TRBV9|TRBD2
TGTGCCAGCAGCGGACATAGCGGGAGACTCTCCGGGGAGCTGTTTTTT
CASSGHSGRLSGELFF